A selection of T cell receptor beta chains follows, all from one sample in a study of T cells in Graves' hyperthyroidism and ophthalmopathy. TCRdb re-called the multiplex PCR reads with MiXCR, one entry per CDR3 protein. Found here are approximately 600,000 distinct CDR3 sequences, more than 13% of them singletons; the top ten hold roughly 7.7%. The source material was blood. These receptors were obtained from a woman under 30 with Graves' ophthalmopathy. Both conserved end residues are part of each CDR3. A D gene is named only where the DNA matches it firmly. Expanded clones are given a class, and other clones once, few, many or no size at all.

>TRBV13|TRBJ2-7|.|TRBD1
CASSSEGGVTYEQYF
TGTGCCAGCAGCAGCGAAGGGGGCGTGACCTACGAGCAGTACTTC
>TRBV14|TRBJ2-7|few|.
CASSQEGTGLYEQYF
TGTGCCAGCAGCCAAGAAGGGACGGGACTCTACGAGCAGTACTTC
>TRBV20-1|TRBJ2-3|few|TRBD2
CSATRTSGRLRGTDTQYF
TGCAGTGCTACCCGGACTAGCGGGAGATTGCGCGGCACAGATACGCAGTATTTT
>TRBV6-6|TRBJ1-2|many|.
CASSYSAGRRYGYTF
TGTGCCAGCAGTTACTCCGCAGGGCGGCGGTATGGCTACACCTTC
>TRBV6-2/TRBV6-3|TRBJ2-7|.|.
CASSPLGSEQYF
TGTGCCAGCAGTCCCCTCGGGAGCGAGCAGTACTTC
>TRBV29-1|TRBJ1-1|many|TRBD1
CSVAWTGGVRNTEAFF
TGCAGCGTTGCCTGGACAGGGGGGGTTAGGAACACTGAAGCTTTCTTT
>TRBV2|TRBJ2-1|many|.
CASRVAESSYNEQFF
TGTGCCAGCAGGGTAGCGGAGAGCTCCTACAATGAGCAGTTCTTC
>TRBV28|TRBJ1-2|many|.
CASSLGRGLGYGYTF
TGTGCCAGCAGTTTGGGCAGGGGCTTAGGCTATGGCTACACCTTC
>TRBV5-6|TRBJ1-2|few|.
CASSQDRSYGYTF
TGTGCCAGCAGCCAAGACAGATCTTATGGCTACACCTTC
>TRBV28|TRBJ1-4|few|.
CASRRRQKTNEKLFF
TGTGCCAGCAGGCGTCGACAGAAAACTAATGAAAAACTGTTTTTT
>TRBV18|TRBJ2-5|few|TRBD2
CASSPERERYQETQYF
TGTGCCAGCTCACCAGAGCGGGAGCGATACCAAGAGACCCAGTACTTC
>TRBV19|TRBJ1-1|many|.
CASSNSGSPEAFF
TGTGCCAGTAGTAACTCAGGGAGCCCTGAAGCTTTCTTT
>TRBV6-1|TRBJ2-7|.|TRBD2
CASSEGTSGSLDEQYF
TGTGCCAGCAGTGAAGGGACTAGCGGGAGCCTAGACGAGCAGTACTTC
>TRBV30|TRBJ1-5|few|TRBD1
CAWSVGTGGFWDNQPQHF
TGTGCCTGGAGTGTTGGGACAGGGGGTTTCTGGGACAATCAGCCCCAGCATTTT
>TRBV28|TRBJ2-1|.|TRBD2
CASRTSGSRSYNEQFF
TGTGCCAGCAGGACTAGCGGGAGTAGGTCCTACAATGAGCAGTTCTTC
>TRBV5-6|TRBJ2-7|.|TRBD2
CASSPFSRGRKDEQYF
TGTGCCAGCAGCCCTTTCAGCCGCGGGAGAAAGGACGAGCAGTACTTC
>TRBV20-1|TRBJ1-6|many|TRBD1
CSARDRDRDSPLHF
TGCAGTGCTAGAGATAGGGACAGAGATTCACCCCTCCACTTT
>TRBV27|TRBJ2-7|many|.
CASRTARDSYEQYF
TGTGCCAGCAGGACAGCTCGAGACTCCTACGAGCAGTACTTC
>TRBV7-9|TRBJ1-1|many|TRBD1
CASNHRTGPGAFF
TGTGCCAGCAACCACCGGACAGGGCCCGGAGCTTTCTTT
>TRBV5-1|TRBJ2-7|many|.
CASMSEGSTYEQYF
TGCGCCAGCATGTCGGAGGGATCCACCTACGAGCAGTACTTC
>TRBV2|TRBJ1-5|many|.
CASSEGGPNQPQHF
TGTGCCAGCAGTGAAGGGGGCCCGAATCAGCCCCAGCATTTT
>TRBV18|TRBJ2-3|.|TRBD2
CASSPMSGSLDTQYF
TGTGCCAGCTCACCTATGAGCGGGAGTCTAGATACGCAGTATTTT
>TRBV19|TRBJ2-5|few|.
CASRQVGETQYF
TGTGCCAGTAGACAAGTCGGAGAGACCCAGTACTTC
>TRBV14|TRBJ1-2|few|.
CASSQDSRGIRYGYTF
TGTGCCAGCAGCCAAGATAGTCGGGGGATCCGCTATGGCTACACCTTC
>TRBV27|TRBJ1-1|many|.
CASSAGRRREAFF
TGTGCCAGCAGTGCCGGCAGGCGCCGTGAAGCTTTCTTT
>TRBV6-6|TRBJ2-3|many|.
CASSYGGPTDTQYF
TGTGCCAGCAGTTACGGCGGGCCCACAGATACGCAGTATTTT
>TRBV27|TRBJ2-3|many|.
CASSLSVYTDTQYF
TGTGCCAGCAGTTTATCGGTCTACACAGATACGCAGTATTTT
>TRBV20-1|TRBJ2-1|many|TRBD2
CSARGLAGAYNEQFF
TGCAGTGCTAGGGGACTAGCGGGAGCCTACAATGAGCAGTTCTTC
>TRBV6-5|TRBJ1-4|few|.
CASSYGVRTNEKLFF
TGTGCCAGCAGTTACGGGGTTCGAACTAATGAAAAACTGTTTTTT
>TRBV30|TRBJ2-7|many|.
CAWSGSSDSSYEQYF
TGTGCCTGGAGTGGCAGCTCGGACAGCTCCTACGAGCAGTACTTC
>TRBV24-1|TRBJ2-3|many|.
CATSDFGIGGIGNVGHTDTQYF
TGTGCCACCAGTGATTTTGGCATCGGGGGTATCGGTAATGTGGGCCACACAGATACGCAGTATTTT
>TRBV12-3/TRBV12-4|TRBJ1-4|many|.
CASSRDPGTNEKLFF
TGTGCCAGCAGTCGCGACCCCGGCACTAATGAAAAACTGTTTTTT
>TRBV12-3/TRBV12-4|TRBJ2-7|many|.
CASSPRSEGEQYF
TGTGCCAGCAGCCCCCGGTCGGAGGGCGAGCAGTACTTC
>TRBV9|TRBJ1-2|few|.
CASSVGGGGYGYTF
TGTGCCAGCAGCGTAGGTGGGGGTGGCTATGGCTACACCTTC
>TRBV7-2|TRBJ1-1|many|.
CASSSRQAQATEAFF
TGTGCCAGCAGCTCGCGACAGGCCCAAGCCACTGAAGCTTTCTTT
>TRBV11-1|TRBJ1-5|many|.
CASSAAGGHGQPQHF
TGTGCCAGCAGTGCCGCCGGGGGCCATGGGCAGCCCCAGCATTTT
>TRBV30|TRBJ2-3|many|.
CAWNNLDVTDTQYF
TGTGCCTGGAATAATCTAGATGTCACAGATACGCAGTATTTT
>TRBV7-2|TRBJ1-5|many|.
CASSPRDGLLGNQPQHF
TGTGCCAGCAGCCCCCGGGACGGCCTATTGGGCAATCAGCCCCAGCATTTT
>TRBV27|TRBJ1-2|.|.
CASSPYRAPPNYGYAF
TGTGCCAGCAGTCCCTACAGGGCCCCACCTAACTATGGCTACGCCTTC
>TRBV2|TRBJ2-3|many|TRBD2
CAGGLAGVSTDTQYF
TGTGCCGGGGGACTAGCGGGAGTAAGCACAGATACGCAGTATTTT
>TRBV6-2/TRBV6-3|TRBJ1-5|few|.
CASSPGAGGGNQPQHF
TGTGCCAGCAGTCCGGGCGCTGGCGGGGGCAATCAGCCCCAGCATTTT
>TRBV9|TRBJ2-7|many|TRBD2
CASSVDPAGGYEQYF
TGTGCCAGCAGCGTAGATCCAGCGGGAGGCTACGAGCAGTACTTC
>TRBV18|TRBJ1-1|many|.
CASSPRLNTEAFF
TGTGCCAGCTCACCACGGCTGAACACTGAAGCTTTCTTT
>TRBV13|TRBJ2-5|many|TRBD2
CASRTSGRYETQYF
TGTGCCAGCCGGACTAGCGGGAGGTATGAGACCCAGTACTTC
>TRBV28|TRBJ1-5|.|TRBD1
CASSLTTGSLGAHYSNQPQHF
TGTGCCAGCAGTTTAACGACAGGGTCCTTAGGAGCTCACTATAGCAATCAGCCCCAGCATTTT
>TRBV19|TRBJ1-5|.|.
CASSAAVSPNQPQHF
TGTGCCAGTAGTGCCGCTGTTAGCCCCAATCAGCCCCAGCATTTT
>TRBV28|TRBJ1-4|many|.
CASSPGTVATNEKLFF
TGTGCCAGCAGTCCCGGGACCGTTGCAACTAATGAAAAACTGTTTTTT
>TRBV3-1|TRBJ1-1|.|TRBD1
CASSQGGQGANTEAFF
TGTGCCAGCAGCCAAGGGGGACAGGGCGCGAACACTGAAGCTTTCTTT
>TRBV20-1|TRBJ1-4|.|TRBD1
CSARSRQGSEKLFF
TGCAGTGCTAGATCCCGACAGGGGAGTGAAAAACTGTTTTTT
>TRBV7-6|TRBJ2-7|many|.
CASSFLDTPYEQYF
TGTGCCAGCAGCTTCCTCGACACCCCCTACGAGCAGTACTTC